This TCR beta chain originates from a study of identical twins. This clonotype was counted between two and nine times. Its cognate antigen is unknown. Study-wide results and limits: Excess twin sharing in beta out-of-frame sequences was weaker.

With 5 bases clipped from V and 8 bases from J, the junction kept 3 bases outside the gene matches. This CDR3 is built from 15 residues. CDR1 is SGHTA, CDR2 FQGTGA, per germline. TCRdb ran MiXCR on the 5' RACE reads and lists one entry per CDR3 protein. The sample lists more than 200,000 distinct CDR3 sequences; around 10% were seen once. The sequence was obtained from a woman aged 18-29 years in good health. The sample was memory (CD45RO+) T cells sorted from blood. The J gene is TRBJ2-1, the V gene TRBV7-3; 16 nucleotides agree with TRBD2. Written as DNA, the CDR3 is TGTGCCAGCAGCGAAGGGACTAGCGGGGGGGATGAGCAGTTCTTC. This translates into CASSEGTSGGDEQFF.